This entry lists 30 T cell receptor beta chains sequenced from one sample in a study of PD-L1 blockade in urothelial cancer. Data came from immunoSEQ multiplex PCR; TCRdb stores just in-frame clones and leaves some out. In the table there are about 43,000 clones, 85% to 90% of which are singletons. This material consisted of PBMCs, taken around atezolizumab (anti-PD-L1) treatment. These TCRs come from a woman aged 55 to 70 with urothelial cancer.

V usage is TRBV5-1 and J usage is TRBJ1-5, with D maybe TRBD1 (5 bases). The CDR3 extends over 14 amino acids. V was shortened by 4 bases and J by 7 bases, with 15 bases between the two germline ends. Germline V gives CDR1 SGHRS, CDR2 YFSETQ. CDR3 coding DNA: TGCGCCAGCAGCAGGAATGGGGGGAACCAGCCCCAGCATTTT. Translation gives CASSRNGGNQPQHF.

This clone appeared a few times. V gene TRBV6-6 combines with J gene TRBJ1-2, with 9 positions matching TRBD1. Trimming cost V 6 bases and J 6 bases; bases outside gene matches: 5. The CDR3 runs to 13 residues. Germline CDR1 reads MNHNY; CDR2 reads SVGAGI (reference sequence). The CDR3 nucleotides read TGTGCCAGCAGCACCGGGACAGGGAATGGCTACACCTTC. The encoded protein is CASSTGTGNGYTF.

V and J are TRBV11-3 and TRBJ1-1; TRBD1 matches at 10 bases. The trim removed 5 bases at V and 3 bases at J, leaving 9 bases unmatched. Germline assignment: CDR1 SGHNT and CDR2 YENEEA. This CDR3 region has 16 residues. The CDR3 DNA sequence: TGTGCCAGCAGCCCCCGACAGGGGGCGGGGGACACTGAAGCTTTCTTT. Its protein product is CASSPRQGAGDTEAFF.

The chain recombines TRBV7-9 with TRBJ2-5; 12 nucleotides match TRBD2. J was trimmed by 3 bases and V by 2 bases; bases with no gene match: 4. The CDR3 totals 16 residues. CDR1 SEHNR and CDR2 FQNEAQ come from the germline V gene (reference sequence). The CDR3 sequence is CASSLWTSGNEETQYF. DNA of the CDR3: TGTGCCAGCAGCTTATGGACTAGCGGGAATGAAGAGACCCAGTACTTC.

The V gene is TRBV28, the J gene TRBJ1-1; D might be TRBD1 (5 bases). The V gene lost 2 bases and the J gene lost 4 bases, with 17 bases spanning the gap. Germline V gene data show CDR1 as MDHEN and CDR2 as SYDVKM. The CDR3 extends over 16 amino acids. CDR3 region: CASSLGESGKGTEAFF. The DNA of the CDR3 is TGTGCCAGCAGTTTAGGAGAGTCAGGGAAGGGCACTGAAGCTTTCTTT.

The DNA for the CDR3 is TGTGCCAGCTCACTCCCCAGGGGTGGGAACACTGAAGCTTTCTTT. It specifies CASSLPRGGNTEAFF. The chain carries TRBV11-2 and TRBJ1-1; weak D call: TRBD1 (6 bases). V dropped 8 bases and J dropped 1 base, with 17 bases sitting between them. CDR3 length: 15 residues. In germline, CDR1 is SGHAT, CDR2 FQNNGV.

The chain is built from TRBV9 and TRBJ2-1, with TRBD2 matching 8 bases. V lost 0 bases to trimming and J lost 3 bases; unmatched junction nucleotides: 2. CDR1 is SGDLS, CDR2 YYNGEE, per germline. The CDR3 totals 15 residues. The CDR3 sequence is CASSVGAGGYNEQFF. The DNA of the CDR3 is TGTGCCAGCAGCGTAGGTGCGGGGGGCTACAATGAGCAGTTCTTC.

The chain joins TRBV7-2 to TRBJ1-5; TRBD1 matches at 7 bases. Trimming took 3 bases from V and 5 from J; bases not matched to a gene: 1. The germline gives CDR1 SGHTA, CDR2 FQGNSA. This CDR3 has 13 residues. CDR3 nucleotide sequence: TGTGCCAGCAGCTTGGGACAGCATCAGCCCCAGCATTTT. Encoded protein: CASSLGQHQPQHF.

V usage is TRBV7-2 and J usage is TRBJ2-5; the match to TRBD2 covers 9 bases. The J segment lost 4 bases and the V segment lost 3 bases, leaving 6 bases of the junction unmatched. CDR3 size: 15 residues. Germline-derived CDR1 and CDR2 are SGHTA and FQGNSA. In DNA form, the CDR3 reads TGTGCCAGCAGCTTCGCGGGGCGGGGGGGAGAGACCCAGTACTTC. Protein: CASSFAGRGGETQYF.

V usage is TRBV18 and J usage is TRBJ2-7; D might be TRBD1 (5 bases). Trimming took off 3 bases at V and 7 bases at J, with 13 bases between the two ends. Germline-derived CDR1 and CDR2 are KGHSH and LQKENI. This CDR3 is 13 amino acids long. The CDR3 region is CASSPAGSGEQYF. CDR3 nucleotide sequence: TGTGCCAGCTCACCGGCAGGTTCAGGGGAGCAGTACTTC.

This clone was detected a few times. The chain combines TRBV5-6 with TRBJ1-3; D is possibly TRBD1 (5 bases). Germline V gene sequence: CDR1 SGHDT, CDR2 YYEEEE. The germline V and J ends were trimmed by 4 bases and 0 bases, with 8 bases remaining between them. The CDR3 sequence is 14 residues long. The CDR3 nucleotides read TGTGCCAGCAGCCGGGACTTCTCTGGAAACACCATATATTTT. Protein product: CASSRDFSGNTIYF. The entire variable domain, with the rest obtained from reference TRBV5-6 and TRBJ1-3, is as follows: DAGVTQSPTHLIKTRGQQVTLRCSPKSGHDTVSWYQQALGQGPQFIFQYYEEEERQRGNFPDRFSGHQFPNYSSELNVNALLLGDSALYLCASSRDFSGNTIYFGEGSWLTVV.

The CDR3 DNA follows: TGTGCCGCACTGGACAGTATGAACACTGAAGCTTTCTTT. Translated, it gives CAALDSMNTEAFF. The rearrangement joins TRBV10-3 to TRBJ1-1, with TRBD1 as a possible D gene (6 bases). The CDR3 runs to 13 residues. Germline V gene sequence: CDR1 ENHRY, CDR2 SYGVKD. V shed 11 bases and J shed 0 bases, with 13 bases lying between them.

The chain has TRBV28 and TRBJ2-1; D is perhaps TRBD2 (5 bases). This CDR3 contains 11 residues. V was pared by 11 bases and J by 5 bases, with 10 bases between. Germline CDR1 and CDR2: MDHEN and SYDVKM. The CDR3 reads CAGGRNNEQFF. The CDR3 region has the DNA TGTGCCGGAGGACGGAACAATGAGCAGTTCTTC.

J is TRBJ1-3 and V is TRBV6-6; D is undetermined. Per the germline V gene, CDR1 is MNHNY and CDR2 is SVGAGI (reference sequence). Trimming pared 7 bases from V and 0 bases from J, leaving 13 bases between. The CDR3 covers 15 residues. The CDR3 here is CASTTGLYSGNTIYF. The CDR3 DNA follows: TGTGCCAGCACTACCGGGTTGTACTCTGGAAACACCATATATTTT.

The V gene is TRBV6-5, the J gene TRBJ2-1; 9 nucleotides align to TRBD2. The germline V gene has CDR1 MNHEY and CDR2 SVGAGI. V was pared by 6 bases and J by 9 bases, with 6 bases of the junction left unmatched. This CDR3 region has 13 residues. CDR3 in DNA: TGTGCCAGCAGCCGGACTAGCGACGGTGAGCAGTTCTTC. Translation: CASSRTSDGEQFF.

The chain couples TRBV9 to TRBJ1-1; D is unresolved. Germline V gene lookup returns CDR1 SGDLS and CDR2 YYNGEE. Trimming left V 4 bases short and J 1 base short, with 11 bases between. There are 14 residues in the CDR3. This CDR3 reads CASSPSYRNTEAFF. Written as DNA, the CDR3 is TGTGCCAGCAGCCCATCTTACAGGAACACTGAAGCTTTCTTT. The full variable domain, completed using reference TRBV9 and TRBJ1-1, is DSGVTQTPKHLITATGQRVTLRCSPRSGDLSVYWYQQSLDQGLQFLIQYYNGEERAKGNILERFSAQQFPDLHSELNLSSLELGDSALYFCASSPSYRNTEAFFGQGTRLTVV.

This chain connects TRBV5-6 to TRBJ1-5; the D is unclear. Germline V gene data show CDR1 as SGHDT and CDR2 as YYEEEE. The CDR3 runs 13 residues. V was cut by 0 bases and J by 7 bases, with 8 bases left in between. The CDR3 DNA sequence: TGTGCCAGCAGCTTGGCCCGGGGACAGCCCCAGCATTTT. It specifies CASSLARGQPQHF.

This chain links TRBV4-1 with TRBJ2-7, with a possible D match to TRBD2 (5 bases). Germline-derived CDR1 and CDR2 are MGHRA and YSYEKL. The CDR3 spans 15 residues. Between the trimmed V and J ends, which lost 0 bases and 2 bases, there was a span of 11 bases. The CDR3 nucleotides are TGCGCCAGCAGCCAAGAAGAGGGCAGAACCTACGAGCAGTACTTC. Its protein product is CASSQEEGRTYEQYF.

This clone was seen once. The J gene is TRBJ2-1, the V gene TRBV10-3; 7 nucleotides line up with TRBD1. Per germline, CDR1 ENHRY and CDR2 SYGVKD. The CDR3 is 15 amino acids. Trimming cost V 6 bases and J 4 bases; bases outside gene matches: 9. The CDR3 region has the DNA TGTGCCATCAGGGTTGACAGGGTGAGGTACAATGAGCAGTTCTTC. Protein sequence: CAIRVDRVRYNEQFF.

This clone was observed a handful of times. This rearrangement joins TRBV7-2 to TRBJ2-7, with D possibly TRBD2 on 7 matching bases. The V end was cut by 3 bases, the J end by 6 bases, with 18 bases between. This CDR3 is 15 amino acids long. In germline, CDR1 is SGHTA, CDR2 FQGNSA. DNA for the CDR3: TGTGCCAGCAGCTTTGGATGGCGGGGGCCTAGCGAGCAGTACTTC. This gives the protein CASSFGWRGPSEQYF.

The chain carries TRBV7-3 and TRBJ2-2, with D hard to call. Germline lookup yields CDR1 SGHTA and CDR2 FQGTGA. This CDR3 spans 12 amino acids. Trimming removed 5 bases at V and 8 bases at J, with 9 bases between. The CDR3 DNA follows: TGTGCCAGCAGCCAGCGTGGGGGGGAGCTGTTTTTT. Translated: CASSQRGGELFF.

V usage is TRBV7-6 and J usage is TRBJ1-5; D gene ambiguous. V was shortened by 5 bases and J by 5 bases, with 22 bases between the two germline ends. The length of the CDR3 is 17 residues. The germline gives CDR1 SGHVS, CDR2 FNYEAQ. The CDR3 bases are TGTGCCAGCAGCCAAACAGTCGTACCGAGTCCCGATCAGCCCCAGCATTTT. This gives the protein CASSQTVVPSPDQPQHF.

The J gene is TRBJ2-5, the V gene TRBV11-2, with 9 positions matching TRBD2. The CDR3 totals 16 residues. V was clipped by 4 bases and J by 5 bases; unmatched bases: 11. Germline V lookup: CDR1 SGHAT, CDR2 FQNNGV. The chain's CDR3 is CASSSSLAGEGETQYF. As DNA, the CDR3 is TGTGCCAGCAGCTCTTCATTAGCGGGAGAAGGGGAGACCCAGTACTTC.

The chain uses TRBV9 and TRBJ1-2; TRBD1 might be the D (5 bases). The V end lost 3 bases, the J end lost 4 bases, and 13 bases lay between the germline ends. This CDR3 region has 14 residues. Germline values: CDR1 SGDLS, CDR2 YYNGEE. CDR3 DNA sequence: TGTGCCAGCAGCGGCCTCAAGGGGTCCTATGGCTACACCTTC. It specifies CASSGLKGSYGYTF.

J is TRBJ2-7 and V is TRBV10-3, with TRBD2 identical over 8 bases. The junction had 8 bases not matched to a gene; V was cut back by 11 bases and J by 2 bases. CDR3 length equals 13 residues. CDR1 and CDR2 (germline): ENHRY, SYGVKD. The CDR3 DNA reads as TGTGCCTCGAGCGGGGGAGGACCCTACGAGCAGTACTTC. It is translated as CASSGGGPYEQYF.

V usage is TRBV5-6 and J usage is TRBJ2-7; weak D call: TRBD1 (5 bases). The CDR3 runs 12 residues. Trimming stripped 3 bases from V and 12 bases from J, with 16 bases between. Germline assignment: CDR1 SGHDT and CDR2 YYEEEE. The CDR3 DNA reads as TGTGCCAGCAGCTCGACAGCTACCTCTTGGTACTTC. Its translation is CASSSTATSWYF.

This chain joins TRBV18 and TRBJ2-1, with TRBD1 matching 8 bases. V was pared by 3 bases and J by 8 bases, with 3 bases of the junction left unmatched. The CDR3 length is 13 residues. CDR1 and CDR2 (germline): KGHSH, LQKENI. CDR3 amino acids: CASSPGQGDEQFF. In nucleotides, the CDR3 is TGTGCCAGCTCACCTGGACAGGGTGATGAGCAGTTCTTC.

In its sample, this clone was seen once. V and J are TRBV5-1 and TRBJ1-4; D remains ambiguous. This CDR3 comprises 16 residues. V lost 4 bases and J 5 bases, leaving 18 bases between the germline ends. Germline V gene data show CDR1 as SGHRS and CDR2 as YFSETQ. The CDR3 reads CASSRSNPRSNEKLFF. CDR3 sequence (DNA): TGCGCCAGCAGCCGCTCAAATCCTAGGTCGAATGAAAAACTGTTTTTT.

A few counts support this clone. The chain couples TRBV2 to TRBJ1-5; maybe TRBD1 (5 bases). V was clipped by 5 bases and J by 5 bases, with 13 bases between them. This CDR3 is 14 amino acids long. The germline gives CDR1 SNHLY, CDR2 FYNNEI. The chain's CDR3 is CASSSDRIDQPQHF. The DNA of the CDR3 is TGTGCCAGCAGTTCCGACAGAATAGATCAGCCCCAGCATTTT.

This sequence joins TRBV7-3 and TRBJ1-1; D not certain. The CDR3 sequence is 13 residues long. Trimming stripped 5 bases from V and 3 bases from J, with 10 bases between. Germline CDR1 reads SGHTA; CDR2 reads FQGTGA. The CDR3 bases are TGTGCCAGCAGCCCCGCGGTGGACACTGAAGCTTTCTTT. It is translated as CASSPAVDTEAFF.